Below are 4 T cell receptor beta chains sequenced from a single sample in a study of beta chain features in type 1 diabetes. Overall study findings and caveats: TCRB CDR3 length was moderately but significantly reduced in all four CD4+ subsets of Type 1 diabetes patients.

Their target antigens are unknown. Investigators reverse transcribed all isolated RNA, so they sequenced expressed TCRB transcripts. Method: immunoSEQ multiplex PCR; TCRdb's copy keeps in-frame clones and lacks some. In the table there are a few hundred thousand clones, 11% to 15% of which are singletons. Sequences were obtained from naive CD4+ T cells from blood. Receptors originate from a man aged 25-40 years with type 1 diabetes.

This clone was observed a handful of times. This sequence joins TRBV5-6 and TRBJ2-7, with 9 bases aligning to TRBD1. The germline gives CDR1 SGHDT, CDR2 YYEEEE. The CDR3 has 16 amino acids. Trimming at V came to 4 bases and at J to 4 bases, leaving 12 bases not matched to a gene. CDR3 in amino acids: CASSRGFGTGSYEQYF. Here the CDR3 DNA reads TGTGCCAGCAGCCGGGGATTTGGGACAGGGTCGTACGAGCAGTACTTC.

There are a few counts of this clone. The chain links TRBV19 to TRBJ1-1, with TRBD1 as a possible D gene (5 bases). The CDR3 length is 13 residues. The germline V and J ends were trimmed by 8 bases and 6 bases, with 16 bases remaining between them. Germline lookup yields CDR1 LNHDA and CDR2 SQIVND (reference sequence). Here the CDR3 DNA reads TGTGCCAGTCATGAACGCGGACAAGCTGAAGCTTTCTTT. Amino acids: CASHERGQAEAFF.

The chain carries TRBV5-6 and TRBJ2-7; the D is unclear. V was pared by 3 bases and J by 1 base, with 8 bases between. The CDR3 totals 13 residues. Per the germline V gene, CDR1 is SGHDT and CDR2 is YYEEEE. The CDR3 nucleotides are TGTGCCAGCAGCTCTCAGGCTTCCTACGAGCAGTACTTC. This sequence encodes CASSSQASYEQYF.

This chain uses TRBV18 with TRBJ2-3; the D gene is possibly TRBD2 (5 bases). CDR1 and CDR2 from the germline V gene are KGHSH and LQKENI. V was clipped by 3 bases and J by 0 bases, with 10 bases between them. The CDR3 runs 15 residues. The DNA of the CDR3 is TGTGCCAGCTCACCTTCCGCGGGTAGCACAGATACGCAGTATTTT. The encoded protein is CASSPSAGSTDTQYF.